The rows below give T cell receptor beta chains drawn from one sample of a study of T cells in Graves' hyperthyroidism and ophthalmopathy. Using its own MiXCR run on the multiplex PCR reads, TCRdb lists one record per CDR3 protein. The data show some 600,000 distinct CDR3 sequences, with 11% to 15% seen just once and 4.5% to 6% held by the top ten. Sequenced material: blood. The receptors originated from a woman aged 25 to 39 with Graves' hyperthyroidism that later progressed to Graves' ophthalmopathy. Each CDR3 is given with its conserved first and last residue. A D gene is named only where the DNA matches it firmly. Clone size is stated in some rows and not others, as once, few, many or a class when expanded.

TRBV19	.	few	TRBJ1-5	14	TGTGCCAGTACGCGGGGTGTGGTGGATCAGCCCCAGCATTTT	CASTRGVVDQPQHF
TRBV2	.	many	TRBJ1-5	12	TGTGCCAGCTCAGGGTCCAATCAGCCCCAGCATTTT	CASSGSNQPQHF
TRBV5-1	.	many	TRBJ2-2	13	TGCGCCAGCAGCTTAGAAGGGTCCGGGGAGCTGTTTTTT	CASSLEGSGELFF
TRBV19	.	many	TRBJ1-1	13	TGTGCCAGTAGTACCGGACCGAGGACTGAAGCTTTCTTT	CASSTGPRTEAFF
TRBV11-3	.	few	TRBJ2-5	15	TGTGCCAGCAGCTTTGAGCCCCCCACGGCGGAGACCCAGTACTTC	CASSFEPPTAETQYF
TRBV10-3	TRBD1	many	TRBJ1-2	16	TGTGCCATCAGTGAAAGACAGGGGGCGAACCCCTATGGCTACACCTTC	CAISERQGANPYGYTF
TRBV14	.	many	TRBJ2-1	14	TGTGCCAGCAGCCAAATACAGAAAAACAATGAGCAGTTCTTC	CASSQIQKNNEQFF
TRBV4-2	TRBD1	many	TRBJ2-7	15	TGTGCCAGCAGCCAAGATGCACAGGGGTCTTACGAGCAGTACTTC	CASSQDAQGSYEQYF
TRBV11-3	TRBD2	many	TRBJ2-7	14	TGTGCCAGCAGCTTACTAGCGGGAGTGTACGAGCAGTACTTC	CASSLLAGVYEQYF
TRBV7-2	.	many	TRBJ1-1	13	TGTGCCAGCAGCTTGACCGGGCACACTGAAGCTTTCTTT	CASSLTGHTEAFF
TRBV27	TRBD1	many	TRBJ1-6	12	TGTGCCACCCGGGACAGAAATTCACCCCTCCACTTT	CATRDRNSPLHF
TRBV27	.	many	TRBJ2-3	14	TGTGCCAGCAGTCCGACAGGCGTCGAAGATACGCAGTATTTT	CASSPTGVEDTQYF
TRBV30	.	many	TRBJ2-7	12	TGTGCCTGGGGGGGTTCCCCCTACGAGCAGTACTTC	CAWGGSPYEQYF
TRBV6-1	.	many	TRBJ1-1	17	TGTGCCAGCAGTTTAACGGCTTATCGGCAGGAGAACACTGAAGCTTTCTTT	CASSLTAYRQENTEAFF
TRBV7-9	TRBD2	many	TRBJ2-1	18	TGTGCCAGCAGCTCGATCAGACTAGCGGGAGCGGGGTACAATGAGCAGTTCTTC	CASSSIRLAGAGYNEQFF
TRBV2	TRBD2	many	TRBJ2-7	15	TGTGCCAGCAAAAGACTAGCGGGAGACGACTACGAGCAGTACTTC	CASKRLAGDDYEQYF
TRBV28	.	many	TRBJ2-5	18	TGTGCCAGCAGTTTACCCCGGACAATTCGGATGTTTGGAGAGACCCAGTACTTC	CASSLPRTIRMFGETQYF
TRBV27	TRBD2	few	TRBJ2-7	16	TGTGCCAGCAGCATCCCCCTTACTAGCGGGAGCTACGAGCAATACTTC	CASSIPLTSGSYEQYF
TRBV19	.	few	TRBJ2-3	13	TGTGCCAGTAGTAACTTACCCGCAGATACGCAGTATTTT	CASSNLPADTQYF
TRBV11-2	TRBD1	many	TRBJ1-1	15	TGTGCCAGCAGCGCGTACAGGGGTTTGAACACTGAAGCTTTCTTT	CASSAYRGLNTEAFF
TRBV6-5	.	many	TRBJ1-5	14	TGTGCCAGCAGTTACTCGAAAGGGAATCAGCCCCAGCATTTT	CASSYSKGNQPQHF
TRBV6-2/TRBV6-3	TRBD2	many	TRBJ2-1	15	TGTGCCAGCAGATCCGGGACTAGCGGGGGCAATGAGCAGTTCTTC	CASRSGTSGGNEQFF
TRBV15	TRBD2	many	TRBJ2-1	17	TGTGCCACCAGCAGAGATCCGGCGGGGGGCGCGAACAATGAGCAGTTCTTC	CATSRDPAGGANNEQFF
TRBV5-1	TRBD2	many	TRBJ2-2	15	TGCGCCAGCAGCAAGACTAGCGGGAGCGGCGGGGAGCTGTTTTTT	CASSKTSGSGGELFF
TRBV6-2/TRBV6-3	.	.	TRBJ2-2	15	TGTGCCAGCAGTTACGGACGGGCCCGAACCGGGGAGCTGTTTTTT	CASSYGRARTGELFF
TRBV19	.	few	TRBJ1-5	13	TGTGCCAGTAGCCGCACGAGCAATCAGCCCCAGCATTTT	CASSRTSNQPQHF
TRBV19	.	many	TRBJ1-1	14	TGTGCCAGTAGTCGACAGGAGCGGTACACTGAAGCTTTCTTT	CASSRQERYTEAFF
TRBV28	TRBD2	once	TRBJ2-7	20	TGTGCCAGCAGTCCACCCCCCTATAAGACTAGCGGGGGGGGCTCCTACGAGCAGTACTTC	CASSPPPYKTSGGGSYEQYF
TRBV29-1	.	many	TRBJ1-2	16	TGCAGCGTTGAAGATTGGGAACAGCAAACTAACTATGGCTACACCTTC	CSVEDWEQQTNYGYTF
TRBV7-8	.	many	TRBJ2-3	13	TGTGCCAGCAGTAGGGGGGACACAGATACGCAGTATTTT	CASSRGDTDTQYF
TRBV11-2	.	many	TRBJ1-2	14	TGTGCCAGCAGCTTAGAAACAGGGAACTATGGCTACACCTTC	CASSLETGNYGYTF
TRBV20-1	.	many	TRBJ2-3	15	TGCAGTGCTAGAGAGACACTAGTACGCACAGATACGCAGTATTTT	CSARETLVRTDTQYF
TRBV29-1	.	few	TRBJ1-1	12	TGCAGCGCGGGGACACCCCCAGGGGAGGCTTTCTTT	CSAGTPPGEAFF
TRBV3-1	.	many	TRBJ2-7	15	TGTGCCAGCAGCCAAGTCGGGGGATCTTTCGGGGAGCAGTACTTC	CASSQVGGSFGEQYF
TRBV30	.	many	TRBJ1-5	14	TGTGCCTGGAGCCTTACCCCAGCCGATCAGCCCCAGCATTTT	CAWSLTPADQPQHF
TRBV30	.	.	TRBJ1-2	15	TGTGCCTGGAGTGTGGGAGGGAAGGGGGACTATGGCTACACCTTC	CAWSVGGKGDYGYTF
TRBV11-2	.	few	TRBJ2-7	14	TGTGCCAGCAGCTCCCCGGGAAGCTCCTACGAGCGGTACTTC	CASSSPGSSYERYF
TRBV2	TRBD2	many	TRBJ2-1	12	TGTGCCAGCAGCGGGGGGGCATGGGAGCAGTTCTTC	CASSGGAWEQFF
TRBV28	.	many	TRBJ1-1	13	TGTGCCAGCAATTCAGGGGCCGACACTGAAGCTTTCTTT	CASNSGADTEAFF
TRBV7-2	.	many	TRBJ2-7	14	TGTGCCAGCAGCTTAGTTCAGGGCGGCTACGAGCAGTACTTC	CASSLVQGGYEQYF
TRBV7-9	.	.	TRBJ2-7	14	TGTGCCAGCAGCTTAGCTACCAGGGAGGACGAGCAGTACTTC	CASSLATREDEQYF